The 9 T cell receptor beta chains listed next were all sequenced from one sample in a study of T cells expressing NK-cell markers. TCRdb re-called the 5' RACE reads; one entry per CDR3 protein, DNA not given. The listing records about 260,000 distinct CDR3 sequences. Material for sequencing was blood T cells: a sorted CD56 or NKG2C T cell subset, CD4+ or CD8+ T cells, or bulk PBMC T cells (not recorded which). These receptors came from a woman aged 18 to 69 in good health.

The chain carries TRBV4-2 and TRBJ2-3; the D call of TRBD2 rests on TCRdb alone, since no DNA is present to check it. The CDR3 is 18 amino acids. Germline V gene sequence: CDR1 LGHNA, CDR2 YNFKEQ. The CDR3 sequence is CASSQGDLSGGLTDTQYF.

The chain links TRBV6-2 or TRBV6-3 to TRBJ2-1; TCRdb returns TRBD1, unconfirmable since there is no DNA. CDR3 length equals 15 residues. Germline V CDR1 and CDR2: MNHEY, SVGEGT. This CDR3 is CASSHRDRGRNEQFF.

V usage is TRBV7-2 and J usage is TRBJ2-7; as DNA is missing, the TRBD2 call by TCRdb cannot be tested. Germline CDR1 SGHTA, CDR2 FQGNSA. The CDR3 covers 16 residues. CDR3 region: CASSLARLAGGDEQYF.

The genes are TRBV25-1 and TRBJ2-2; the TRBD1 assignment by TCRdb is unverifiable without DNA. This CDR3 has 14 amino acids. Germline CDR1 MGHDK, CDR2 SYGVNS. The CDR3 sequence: CASTRQGGGGELFF.

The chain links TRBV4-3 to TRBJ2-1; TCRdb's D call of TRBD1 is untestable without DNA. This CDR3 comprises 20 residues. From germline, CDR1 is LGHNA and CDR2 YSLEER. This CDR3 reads CASSQEDPLLAGPPLNEQFF.

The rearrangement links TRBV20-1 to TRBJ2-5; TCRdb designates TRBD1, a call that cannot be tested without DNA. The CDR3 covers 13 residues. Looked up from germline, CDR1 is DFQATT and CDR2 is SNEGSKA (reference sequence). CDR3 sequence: CSATGGGYETQYF.

CDR3 loop: CAISGQSYEQYF. J is TRBJ2-7 and V is TRBV10-3. The CDR3 runs to 12 residues. From germline, CDR1 is ENHRY and CDR2 SYGVKD.

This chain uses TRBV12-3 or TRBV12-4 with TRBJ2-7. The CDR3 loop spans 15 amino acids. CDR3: CASSFLGRWDYEQYF.

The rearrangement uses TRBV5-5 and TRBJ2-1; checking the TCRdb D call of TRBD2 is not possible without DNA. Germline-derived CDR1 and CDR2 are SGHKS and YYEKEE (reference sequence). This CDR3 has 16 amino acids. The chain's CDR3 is CASSLLASGGKNEQFF.